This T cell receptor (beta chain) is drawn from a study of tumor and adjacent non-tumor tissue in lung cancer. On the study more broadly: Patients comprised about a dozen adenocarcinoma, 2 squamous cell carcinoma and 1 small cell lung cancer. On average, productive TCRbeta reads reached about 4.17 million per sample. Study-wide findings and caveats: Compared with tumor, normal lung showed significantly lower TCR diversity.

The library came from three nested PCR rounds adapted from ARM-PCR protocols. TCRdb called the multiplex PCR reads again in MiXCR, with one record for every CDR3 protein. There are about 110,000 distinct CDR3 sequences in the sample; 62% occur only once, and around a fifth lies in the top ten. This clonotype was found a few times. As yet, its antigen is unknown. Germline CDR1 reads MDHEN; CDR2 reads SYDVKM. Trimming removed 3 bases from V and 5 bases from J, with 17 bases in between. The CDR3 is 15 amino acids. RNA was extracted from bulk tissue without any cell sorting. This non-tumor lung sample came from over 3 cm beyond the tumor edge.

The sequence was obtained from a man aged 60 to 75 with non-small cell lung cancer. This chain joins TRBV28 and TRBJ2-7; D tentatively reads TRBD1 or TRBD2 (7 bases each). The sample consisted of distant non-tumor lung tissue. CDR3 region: CASSLSGTAGDEQYF. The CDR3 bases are TGTGCCAGCAGTTTGAGCGGGACAGCCGGGGACGAGCAGTACTTC. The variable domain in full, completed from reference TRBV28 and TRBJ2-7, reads DVKVTQSSRYLVKRTGEKVFLECVQDMDHENMFWYRQDPGLGLRLIYFSYDVKMKEKGDIPEGYSVSREKKERFSLILESASTNQTSMYLCASSLSGTAGDEQYFGPGTRLTVT.